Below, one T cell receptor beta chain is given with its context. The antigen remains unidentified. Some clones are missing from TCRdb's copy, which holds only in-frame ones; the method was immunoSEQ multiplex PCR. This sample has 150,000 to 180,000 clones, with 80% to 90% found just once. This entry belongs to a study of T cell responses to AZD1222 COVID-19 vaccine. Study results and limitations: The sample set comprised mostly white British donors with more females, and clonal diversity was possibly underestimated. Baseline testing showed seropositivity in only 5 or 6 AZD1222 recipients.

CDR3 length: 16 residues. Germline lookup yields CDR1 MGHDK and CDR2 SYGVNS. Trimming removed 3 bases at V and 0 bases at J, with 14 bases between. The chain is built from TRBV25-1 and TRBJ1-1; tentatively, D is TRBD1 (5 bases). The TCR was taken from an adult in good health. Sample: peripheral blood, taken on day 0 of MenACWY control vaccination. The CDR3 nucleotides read TGTGCCAGCAGTGATCCAAGGGGCGGCGTGAACACTGAAGCTTTCTTT. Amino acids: CASSDPRGGVNTEAFF.